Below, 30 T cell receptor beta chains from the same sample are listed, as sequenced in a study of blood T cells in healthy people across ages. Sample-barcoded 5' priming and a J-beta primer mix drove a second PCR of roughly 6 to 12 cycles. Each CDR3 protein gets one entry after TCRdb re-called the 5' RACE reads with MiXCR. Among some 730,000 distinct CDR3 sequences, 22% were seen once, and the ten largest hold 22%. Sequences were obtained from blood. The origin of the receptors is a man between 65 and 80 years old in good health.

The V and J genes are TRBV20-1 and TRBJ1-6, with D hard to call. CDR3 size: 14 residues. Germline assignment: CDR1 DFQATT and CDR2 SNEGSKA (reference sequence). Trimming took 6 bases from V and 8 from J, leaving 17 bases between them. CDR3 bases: TGCAGTGCCTCCCTGGGAGGGAATCATTCACCCCTCCACTTT. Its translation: CSASLGGNHSPLHF.

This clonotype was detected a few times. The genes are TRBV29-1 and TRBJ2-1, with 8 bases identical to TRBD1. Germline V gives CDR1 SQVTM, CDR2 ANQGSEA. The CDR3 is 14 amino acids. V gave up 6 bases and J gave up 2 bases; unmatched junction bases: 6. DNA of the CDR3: TGCAGCGTCGCGGACAGGGTCGCCTACAATGAGCAGTTCTTC. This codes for CSVADRVAYNEQFF.

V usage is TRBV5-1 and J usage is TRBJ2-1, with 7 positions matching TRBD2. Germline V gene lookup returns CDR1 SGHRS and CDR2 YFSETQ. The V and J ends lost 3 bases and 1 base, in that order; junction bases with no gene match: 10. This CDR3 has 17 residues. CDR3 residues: CASSWPVAGESYNEQFF. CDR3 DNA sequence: TGCGCCAGCAGCTGGCCCGTCGCGGGAGAGTCCTACAATGAGCAGTTCTTC.

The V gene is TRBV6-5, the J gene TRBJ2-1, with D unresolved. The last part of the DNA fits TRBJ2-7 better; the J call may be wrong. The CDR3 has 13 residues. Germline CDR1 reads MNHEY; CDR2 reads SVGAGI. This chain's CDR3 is CASSRSEVYEQYF. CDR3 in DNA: TGTGCCAGCAGCCGTTCCGAGGTATACGAGCAGTACTTC.

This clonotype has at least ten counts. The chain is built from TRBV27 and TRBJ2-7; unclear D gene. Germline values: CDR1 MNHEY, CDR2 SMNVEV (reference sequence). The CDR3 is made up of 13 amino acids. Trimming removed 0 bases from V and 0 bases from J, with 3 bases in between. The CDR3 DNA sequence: TGTGCCAGCAGTTTATCCCCCTCCTACGAGCAGTACTTC. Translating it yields CASSLSPSYEQYF.

The CDR3 DNA follows: TGTGCCAGCTCACCTTCGATGGCTGGGACAGATCTGAACACTGAAGCTTTCTTT. Amino acids: CASSPSMAGTDLNTEAFF. The rearrangement uses TRBV18 and TRBJ1-1; 7 nucleotides agree with TRBD1. CDR1 is KGHSH, CDR2 LQKENI, per germline. The CDR3 runs 18 residues. V gave up 3 bases and J gave up 0 bases; unmatched junction bases: 13.

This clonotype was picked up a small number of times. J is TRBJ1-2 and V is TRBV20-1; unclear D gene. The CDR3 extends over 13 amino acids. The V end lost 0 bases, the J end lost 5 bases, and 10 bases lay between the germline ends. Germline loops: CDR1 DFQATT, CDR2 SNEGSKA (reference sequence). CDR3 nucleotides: TGCAGTGCTAGAGATCTAGCGGGGTATGGCTACACCTTC. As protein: CSARDLAGYGYTF.

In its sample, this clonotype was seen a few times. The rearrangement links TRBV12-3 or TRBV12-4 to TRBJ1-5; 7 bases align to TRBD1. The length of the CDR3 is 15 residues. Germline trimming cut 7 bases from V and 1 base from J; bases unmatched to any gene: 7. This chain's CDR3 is CASILAGGSNQPQHF. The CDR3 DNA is TGTGCCAGCATTCTAGCAGGGGGAAGCAATCAGCCCCAGCATTTT.

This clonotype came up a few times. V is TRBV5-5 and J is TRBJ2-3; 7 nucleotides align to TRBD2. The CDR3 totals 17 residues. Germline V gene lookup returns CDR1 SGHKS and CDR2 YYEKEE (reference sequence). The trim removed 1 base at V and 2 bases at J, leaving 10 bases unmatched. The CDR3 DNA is TGTGCCAGCAGCTTGTTAGGTCGAGCGGGGAACACAGATACGCAGTATTTT. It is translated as CASSLLGRAGNTDTQYF.

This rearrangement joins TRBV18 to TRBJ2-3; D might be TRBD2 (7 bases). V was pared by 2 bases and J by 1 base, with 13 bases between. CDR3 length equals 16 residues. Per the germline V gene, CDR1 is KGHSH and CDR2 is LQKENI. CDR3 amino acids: CASSPGRGGGTDTQYF. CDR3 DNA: TGTGCCAGCTCACCAGGGAGGGGGGGCGGCACAGATACGCAGTATTTT. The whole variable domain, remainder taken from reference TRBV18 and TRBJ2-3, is NAGVMQNPRHLVRRRGQEARLRCSPMKGHSHVYWYRQLPEEGLKFMVYLQKENIIDESGMPKERFSAEFPKEGPSILRIQQVVRGDSAAYFCASSPGRGGGTDTQYFGPGTRLTVL.

In DNA, the CDR3 is TGTGCCAGCTCACAGGGGACAGGGGGCAATCAGCCCCAGCATTTT. Translated: CASSQGTGGNQPQHF. The chain couples TRBV18 to TRBJ1-5, with 10 bases that match TRBD1. The CDR3 runs to 15 residues. V lost 4 bases to trimming and J lost 2 bases; unmatched junction nucleotides: 2. Germline lookup yields CDR1 KGHSH and CDR2 LQKENI.

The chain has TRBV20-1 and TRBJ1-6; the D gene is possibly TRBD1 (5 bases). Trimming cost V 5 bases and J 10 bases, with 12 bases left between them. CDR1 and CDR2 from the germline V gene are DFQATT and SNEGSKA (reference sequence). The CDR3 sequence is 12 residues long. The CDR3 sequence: CSAAGVGSPLHF. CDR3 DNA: TGCAGTGCTGCGGGGGTGGGATCACCCCTCCACTTT.

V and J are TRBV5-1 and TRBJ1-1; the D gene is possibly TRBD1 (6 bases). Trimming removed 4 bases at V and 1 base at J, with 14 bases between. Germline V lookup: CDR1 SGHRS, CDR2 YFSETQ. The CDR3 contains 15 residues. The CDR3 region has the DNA TGCGCCAGCAGCGGGACAACAGGAGGGAACACTGAAGCTTTCTTT. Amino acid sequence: CASSGTTGGNTEAFF.

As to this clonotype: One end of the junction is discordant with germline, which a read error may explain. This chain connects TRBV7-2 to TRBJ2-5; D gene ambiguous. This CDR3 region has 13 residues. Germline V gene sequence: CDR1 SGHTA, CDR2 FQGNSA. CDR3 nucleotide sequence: TGTGCCCGCAGCTTATTAGTACGGGAGACCCAGTACTTC. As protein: CARSLLVRETQYF. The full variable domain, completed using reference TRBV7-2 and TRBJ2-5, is GAGVSQSPSNKVTEKGKDVELRCDPISGHTALYWYRQSLGQGLEFLIYFQGNSAPDKSGLPSDRFSAERTGGSVSTLTIQRTQQEDSAVYLCARSLLVRETQYFGPGTRLLVL.

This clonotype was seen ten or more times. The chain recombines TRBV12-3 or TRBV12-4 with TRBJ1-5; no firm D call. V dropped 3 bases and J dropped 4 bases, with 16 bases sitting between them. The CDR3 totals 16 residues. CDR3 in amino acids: CASSFSLAAKNQPQHF. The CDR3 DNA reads TGTGCCAGCAGTTTTAGTTTGGCAGCCAAAAATCAGCCCCAGCATTTT.

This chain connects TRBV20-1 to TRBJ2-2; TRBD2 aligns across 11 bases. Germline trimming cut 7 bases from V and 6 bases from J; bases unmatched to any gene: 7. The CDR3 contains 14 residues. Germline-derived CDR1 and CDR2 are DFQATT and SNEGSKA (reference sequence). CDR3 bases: TGCAGTGTTGAACCGGGACTAGCGGCCGGGGAGCTGTTTTTT. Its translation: CSVEPGLAAGELFF.

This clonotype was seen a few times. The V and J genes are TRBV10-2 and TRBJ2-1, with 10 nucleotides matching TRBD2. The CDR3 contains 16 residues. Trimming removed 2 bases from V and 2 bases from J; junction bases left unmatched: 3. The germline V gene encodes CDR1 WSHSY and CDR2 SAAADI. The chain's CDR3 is CASSEILAGAYNEQFF. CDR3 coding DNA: TGCGCCAGCAGTGAGATCCTAGCGGGGGCCTACAATGAGCAGTTCTTC.

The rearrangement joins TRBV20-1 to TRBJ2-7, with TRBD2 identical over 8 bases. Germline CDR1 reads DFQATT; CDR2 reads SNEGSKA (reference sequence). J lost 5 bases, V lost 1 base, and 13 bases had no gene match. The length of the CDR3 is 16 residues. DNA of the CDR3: TGCAGTGCTAGAGCCCCGCCGGAAGCGGGGGTCCACGAGCAGTACTTC. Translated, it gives CSARAPPEAGVHEQYF.

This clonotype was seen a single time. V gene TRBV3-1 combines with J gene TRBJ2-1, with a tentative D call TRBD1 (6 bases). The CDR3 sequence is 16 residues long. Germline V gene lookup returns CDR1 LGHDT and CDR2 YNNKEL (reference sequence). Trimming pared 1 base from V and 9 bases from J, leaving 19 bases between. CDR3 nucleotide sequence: TGTGCCAGCAGCCAAGGGGCAGGGGAGCTTTCCATTGAGCAGTTCTTC. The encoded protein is CASSQGAGELSIEQFF.

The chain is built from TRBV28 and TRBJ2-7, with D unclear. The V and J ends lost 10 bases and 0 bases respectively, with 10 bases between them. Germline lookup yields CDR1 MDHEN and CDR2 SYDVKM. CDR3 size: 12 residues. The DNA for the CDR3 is TGTGCCATCTCTGGCTTCTCCTACGAGCAGTACTTC. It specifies CAISGFSYEQYF.

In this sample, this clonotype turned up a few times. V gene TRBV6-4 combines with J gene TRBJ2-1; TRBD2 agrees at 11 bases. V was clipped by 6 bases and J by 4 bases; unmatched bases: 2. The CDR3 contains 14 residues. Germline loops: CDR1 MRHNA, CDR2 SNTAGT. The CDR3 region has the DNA TGTGCCAGCAGACCTAGCGGGGGGTACAATGAGCAGTTCTTC. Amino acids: CASRPSGGYNEQFF.

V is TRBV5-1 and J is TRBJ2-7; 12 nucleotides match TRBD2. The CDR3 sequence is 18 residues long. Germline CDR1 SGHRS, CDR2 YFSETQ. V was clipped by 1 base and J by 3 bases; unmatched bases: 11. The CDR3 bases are TGCGCCAGCAGCTTGCCGCGACTAGCGGGAGTTCTCCACTACGAGCAGTACGTC. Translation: CASSLPRLAGVLHYEQYV.

The chain's CDR3 is CASSAGGNGNQPQHF. CDR3 nucleotide sequence: TGTGCCAGCAGTGCTGGAGGGAATGGCAATCAGCCCCAGCATTTT. The chain couples TRBV6-1 to TRBJ1-5; D is uncertain. There are 15 residues in the CDR3. The V end lost 4 bases, the J end lost 2 bases, and 12 bases lay between the germline ends. Germline-derived CDR1 and CDR2 are MNHNS and SASEGT.

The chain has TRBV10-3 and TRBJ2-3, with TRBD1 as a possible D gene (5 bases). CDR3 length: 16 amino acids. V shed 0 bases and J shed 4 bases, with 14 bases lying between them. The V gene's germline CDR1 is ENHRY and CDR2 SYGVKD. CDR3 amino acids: CAISESVGVGADTQYF. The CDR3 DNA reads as TGTGCCATCAGTGAGTCGGTAGGGGTGGGCGCAGATACGCAGTATTTT.

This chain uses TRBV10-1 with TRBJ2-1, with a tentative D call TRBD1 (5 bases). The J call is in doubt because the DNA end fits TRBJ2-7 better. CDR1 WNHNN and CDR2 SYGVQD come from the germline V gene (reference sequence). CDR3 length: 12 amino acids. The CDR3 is CASSAQGFEQYF. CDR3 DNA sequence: TGCGCCAGCAGTGCCCAGGGCTTCGAGCAGTACTTC.

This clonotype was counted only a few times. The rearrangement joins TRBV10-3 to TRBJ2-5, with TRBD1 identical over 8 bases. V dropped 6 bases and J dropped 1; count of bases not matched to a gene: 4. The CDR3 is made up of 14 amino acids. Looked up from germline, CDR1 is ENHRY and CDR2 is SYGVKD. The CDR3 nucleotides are TGTGCCATCAGAACCGACAGGGGCCAAGAGACCCAGTACTTC. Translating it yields CAIRTDRGQETQYF.

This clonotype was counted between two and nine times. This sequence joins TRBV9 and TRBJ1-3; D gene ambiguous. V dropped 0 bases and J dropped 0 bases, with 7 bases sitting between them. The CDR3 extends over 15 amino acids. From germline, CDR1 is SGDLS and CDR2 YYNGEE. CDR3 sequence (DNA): TGTGCCAGCAGCGTAGCTGGCAGCTCTGGAAACACCATATATTTT. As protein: CASSVAGSSGNTIYF.

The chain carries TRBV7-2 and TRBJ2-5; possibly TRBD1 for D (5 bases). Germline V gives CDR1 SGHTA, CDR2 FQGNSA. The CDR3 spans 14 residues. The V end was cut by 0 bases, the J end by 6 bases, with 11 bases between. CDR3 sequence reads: CASSLASRVQTQYF. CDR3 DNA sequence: TGTGCCAGCAGCTTAGCATCCAGGGTCCAGACCCAGTACTTC.

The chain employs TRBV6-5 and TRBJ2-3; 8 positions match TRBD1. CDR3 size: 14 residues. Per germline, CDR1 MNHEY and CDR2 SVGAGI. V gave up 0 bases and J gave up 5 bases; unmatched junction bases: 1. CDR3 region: CASSYSTGEDTQYF. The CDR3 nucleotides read TGTGCCAGCAGTTACTCGACAGGGGAAGATACGCAGTATTTT.

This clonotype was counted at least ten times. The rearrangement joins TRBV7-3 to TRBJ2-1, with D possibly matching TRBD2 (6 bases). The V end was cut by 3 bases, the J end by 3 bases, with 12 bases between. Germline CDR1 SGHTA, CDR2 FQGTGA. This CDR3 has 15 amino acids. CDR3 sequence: CASSFGGGDYNEQFF. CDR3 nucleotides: TGTGCCAGCAGCTTCGGGGGAGGAGACTACAATGAGCAGTTCTTC. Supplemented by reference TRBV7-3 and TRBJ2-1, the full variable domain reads GAGVSQTPSNKVTEKGKYVELRCDPISGHTALYWYRQSLGQGPEFLIYFQGTGAADDSGLPNDRFFAVRPEGSVSTLKIQRTERGDSAVYLCASSFGGGDYNEQFFGPGTRLTVL.